The subject of this entry is one T cell receptor (beta chain). Its cognate antigen is unknown. This entry is derived from a study of vaccination and CD4 T cells after COVID-19. About the research overall: Post-vaccine sample collection happened at a median of 72 days after dose two, ranging 14 to 241. Study findings and constraints: Median SARS-CoV-2-reactive clonotype numbers went up from roughly 21 to 40, but not significantly.

Trimming left V 4 bases short and J 4 bases short, with 13 bases between. Germline-derived CDR1 and CDR2 are SGHTA and FQGNSA. The CDR3 loop spans 14 amino acids. Indicated treatment: roughly ten-day PBMC culture with coronavirus spike peptide pools or control peptides (ViraFEST assay). PBMCs, plated at roughly 2 million per well, were grown in the presence of around 10 IU/ml IL-2 and about 10 ug/ml peptide pools. Cultured CD4+ T-cell DNA underwent Oncomine TCR Beta short-read sequencing. TCRdb used MiXCR to reprocess the PCR reads, holding one entry per CDR3 protein. The sample lists tens of thousands of distinct CDR3 sequences, roughly 50% occurring once.

The TCR comes from a human donor who had recovered from COVID-19. Sequenced material: CD4+ T cells from blood, cultured in vitro. V usage is TRBV7-2 and J usage is TRBJ1-1; possibly TRBD1 for D (5 bases). Written as DNA, the CDR3 is TGTGCCAGCAGCTCAATTCAGGGAGGCACTGAAGCTTTCTTT. Amino acid sequence: CASSSIQGGTEAFF.